These T cell receptor beta chains were read from a single sample in a study of OX40 agonist ivuxolimab in advanced cancers. Profiled with immunoSEQ multiplex PCR; TCRdb holds only in-frame clones, not every one. There are about 79,000 clones in the sample; less than 95% occur only once, and approximately 0.3% lies in the top ten. Sequenced material: CD4+ or CD8+ T cells sorted from blood, taken in a trial of the OX40 agonist ivuxolimab. These receptors came from an adult with an advanced solid tumor such as melanoma, head and neck, liver or kidney cancer. Both conserved end residues are part of each CDR3. The D gene is left open where the match is weak. The size field is filled for only some rows; it gives once, few, many or a size class.

v_gene,j_gene,d_gene,abundance,len,CDR3aa,CDR3nt
TRBV10-1,TRBJ1-1,NA,NA,15,CASSPSGAMNTEAFF,TGCGCCAGCAGTCCCTCGGGGGCGATGAACACTGAAGCTTTCTTT
TRBV4-1,TRBJ1-3,NA,NA,16,CASSQSLDSLGNTIYF,TGCGCCAGCAGCCAAAGCTTGGACAGCCTAGGAAACACCATATATTTT
TRBV7-6,TRBJ1-4,NA,few,15,CASSSFTGRNEKLFF,TGTGCCAGCAGTTCCTTCACAGGGCGCAATGAAAAACTGTTTTTT
TRBV2,TRBJ2-4,NA,NA,12,CASSPAADIQYF,TGTGCCAGCAGCCCGGCCGCGGACATTCAGTACTTC
TRBV5-4,TRBJ1-1,TRBD1,NA,15,CASSSLDREYTEAFF,TGTGCCAGCAGCTCCCTGGACAGGGAGTACACTGAAGCTTTCTTT
TRBV5-1,TRBJ2-1,TRBD1,NA,15,CASSLGDREYNEQFF,TGCGCCAGCAGCCTGGGAGACAGGGAATACAATGAGCAGTTCTTC
TRBV6-1,TRBJ1-6,NA,once,15,CASRAGSSYNSPLHF,TGTGCCAGCAGAGCAGGGAGCTCCTATAATTCACCCCTCCACTTT
TRBV30,TRBJ2-7,NA,once,11,CAWSVNHEQYF,TGTGCCTGGAGTGTAAACCATGAGCAGTACTTC
TRBV18,TRBJ1-1,NA,NA,13,CASSTTQNTEAFF,TGTGCCAGCTCAACGACACAGAACACTGAAGCTTTCTTT
TRBV7-9,TRBJ1-1,TRBD1,NA,17,CASSLETGTGMNTEAFF,TGTGCCAGCAGCTTAGAGACAGGGACTGGAATGAACACTGAAGCTTTCTTT
TRBV7-9,TRBJ1-2,TRBD1,NA,14,CASKKLQGAGGYTF,TGTGCCAGCAAAAAACTACAGGGGGCAGGTGGCTACACCTTC
TRBV6-6,TRBJ2-5,NA,few,15,CASSGRQGLQETQYF,TGTGCCAGCAGTGGGAGACAGGGACTCCAAGAGACCCAGTACTTC
TRBV30,TRBJ1-1,NA,NA,14,CAWSVLGENTEAFF,TGTGCCTGGAGTGTACTAGGAGAGAACACTGAAGCTTTCTTT
TRBV27,TRBJ1-5,NA,NA,17,CASSPAGASLSNQPQHF,TGTGCCAGCAGTCCCGCGGGTGCATCTCTAAGCAATCAGCCCCAGCATTTT
TRBV5-1,TRBJ2-3,TRBD2,once,17,CASSIRTSGGMRDTQYF,TGCGCCAGCAGCATTCGGACTAGCGGGGGTATGAGAGATACGCAGTATTTT
TRBV25-1,TRBJ1-2,NA,NA,11,CASSEYYGYTF,TGTGCCAGCAGTGAGTACTATGGCTACACCTTC
TRBV9,TRBJ2-7,NA,NA,15,CASSSGQMSSYEQYF,TGTGCCAGCAGCTCAGGACAGATGAGCTCCTACGAGCAGTACTTC
TRBV30,TRBJ1-6,NA,NA,16,CAWRLPGHSYNSPLHF,TGTGCCTGGAGGCTCCCCGGACACTCCTATAATTCACCCCTCCACTTT
TRBV29-1,TRBJ2-5,TRBD1,NA,13,CSGRGLWRETQYF,TGCAGCGGAAGGGGGCTATGGCGAGAGACCCAGTACTTC
TRBV6-5,TRBJ2-7,NA,NA,14,CASSYSRVTYEQYF,TGTGCCAGCAGTTACTCGCGGGTCACCTACGAGCAGTACTTC
TRBV6-5,TRBJ1-5,NA,NA,16,CASSYSTSCGYQPQHF,TGTGCCAGCAGTTACTCGACCAGTTGCGGCTATCAGCCCCAGCATTTT
TRBV7-2,TRBJ2-5,NA,NA,15,CASSPTFAGAETQYF,TGTGCCAGCAGCCCCACTTTTGCGGGGGCAGAGACCCAGTACTTC
TRBV30,TRBJ2-3,TRBD2,NA,13,CAWSVAGGGTQYF,TGTGCCTGGAGTGTAGCGGGGGGTGGGACGCAGTATTTT
TRBV9,TRBJ1-2,NA,NA,14,CASSPESQGYGYTF,TGTGCCAGCAGCCCCGAAAGCCAGGGGTATGGCTACACCTTC
TRBV18,TRBJ1-3,NA,once,14,CASSPRPSGNTIYF,TGTGCCAGCTCACCCCGTCCCTCTGGAAACACCATATATTTT
TRBV11-3,TRBJ2-3,NA,once,13,CASQGPSTDTQYF,TGTGCCAGCCAGGGGCCGAGCACAGATACGCAGTATTTT
TRBV15,TRBJ2-7,NA,once,14,CATSSALDSYEQYF,TGTGCCACCAGCAGCGCCTTAGATTCCTACGAGCAGTACTTC
TRBV6-1,TRBJ2-7,NA,NA,13,CASRRGPDYEQYF,TGTGCCAGCAGAAGAGGGCCCGACTACGAGCAGTACTTC
TRBV7-9,TRBJ2-5,TRBD2,NA,16,CASSIPLAGNGETQYF,TGTGCCAGCAGCATCCCCCTAGCGGGGAACGGAGAGACCCAGTACTTC
TRBV7-3,TRBJ2-5,TRBD2,NA,15,CASSLTSGGAETQYF,TGTGCCAGCAGCTTAACTAGCGGGGGGGCGGAGACCCAGTACTTC
TRBV28,TRBJ1-1,TRBD1,NA,12,CASSSPDRATIF,TGTGCCAGCAGTTCCCCGGACAGGGCAACGATCTTT
TRBV6-6,TRBJ1-3,NA,NA,12,CATAGSGNTIYF,TGTGCCACCGCGGGTTCTGGAAACACCATATATTTT
TRBV7-2,TRBJ2-2,TRBD2,NA,16,CASSLSLAGGTGELFF,TGTGCCAGCAGCTTATCTCTAGCGGGGGGGACCGGGGAGCTGTTTTTT
TRBV5-6,TRBJ1-2,NA,NA,14,CASSRGDGYYGYTF,TGTGCCAGCAGCCGGGGGGACGGCTACTATGGCTACACCTTC
TRBV10-3,TRBJ2-1,TRBD2,once,17,CAISGSSGGGSYNEQFF,TGTGCCATCAGTGGTTCGTCGGGAGGGGGCTCCTACAATGAGCAGTTCTTC
TRBV27,TRBJ2-5,TRBD2,NA,16,CASSPGLAGFQETQYF,TGTGCCAGCAGCCCCGGACTAGCGGGATTCCAAGAGACCCAGTACTTC
TRBV18,TRBJ1-2,TRBD1,NA,16,CASSPQGQGASYGYTF,TGTGCCAGCTCACCACAGGGACAGGGGGCTAGTTATGGCTACACCTTC
TRBV27,TRBJ2-3,NA,NA,14,CASSFYGGTDTQYF,TGTGCCAGCAGTTTTTATGGGGGGACAGATACGCAGTATTTT
TRBV19,TRBJ2-4,TRBD2,once,20,CASSIDLGTYGGGAKNIQYF,TGTGCCAGTAGTATCGACCTCGGGACTTACGGGGGGGGAGCCAAAAACATTCAGTACTTC
TRBV6-5,TRBJ1-2,NA,NA,15,CASSTPGRGYHGYTF,TGTGCCAGCAGTACGCCGGGCAGGGGATATCATGGCTACACCTTC
TRBV19,TRBJ1-4,NA,once,13,CASSGRGTEKLFF,TGTGCCAGTTCTGGCAGGGGAACTGAAAAACTGTTTTTT
TRBV7-3,TRBJ1-1,NA,NA,13,CASSPQGNTEAFF,TGTGCCAGCAGCCCCCAGGGGAACACTGAAGCTTTCTTT
TRBV2,TRBJ2-6,NA,NA,15,CASGDRRSGANVLTF,TGTGCCAGCGGGGACCGGCGCTCTGGGGCCAACGTCCTGACTTTC
TRBV4-1,TRBJ2-5,TRBD1,NA,15,CASSPRQGLAETQYF,TGCGCCAGCAGCCCTCGACAGGGGCTGGCAGAGACCCAGTACTTC
TRBV9,TRBJ1-1,NA,NA,15,CASSVFALGSTEAFF,TGTGCCAGCAGCGTATTTGCATTGGGGAGCACTGAAGCTTTCTTT
TRBV2,TRBJ1-2,TRBD1,NA,14,CASSGQGTNYGYTF,TGTGCCAGCAGTGGACAGGGGACGAACTATGGCTACACCTTC
TRBV5-1,TRBJ1-4,NA,NA,15,CASSLDGGQAKKLFF,TGCGCCAGCAGCTTGGATGGGGGCCAGGCTAAAAAACTGTTTTTT
TRBV5-4,TRBJ1-5,NA,NA,15,CASSLGGTTIQPQHF,TGTGCCAGCAGCTTAGGCGGGACAACTATCCAGCCCCAGCATTTT
TRBV5-1,TRBJ2-5,NA,once,14,CASSLGFDGETQYF,TGCGCCAGCAGCTTGGGGTTCGATGGGGAGACCCAGTACTTC
TRBV6-5,TRBJ2-6,NA,NA,15,CASSPRETGANVLTF,TGTGCCAGCTCCCCAAGGGAAACCGGGGCCAACGTCCTGACTTTC
TRBV5-1,TRBJ2-3,TRBD1,NA,14,CATGQGRYTDTQYF,TGCGCCACAGGACAGGGGCGATACACAGATACGCAGTATTTT
TRBV5-5,TRBJ1-1,TRBD1,NA,14,CASSLPGGGTEAFF,TGTGCCAGCAGCCTACCAGGGGGGGGCACTGAAGCTTTCTTT
TRBV29-1,TRBJ2-1,NA,few,17,CSVEAPLFSPIPSEQFF,TGCAGCGTTGAAGCCCCGTTGTTTTCACCGATCCCGTCTGAGCAGTTCTTC
TRBV28,TRBJ1-6,TRBD1,NA,17,CASSLSLQGARNSPLHF,TGTGCCAGCAGTTTATCGTTACAGGGGGCGCGGAATTCACCCCTCCACTTT
TRBV6-1,TRBJ1-1,NA,NA,17,CASSEALGEAMNTEAFF,TGTGCCAGCAGTGAAGCCTTAGGGGAAGCAATGAACACTGAAGCTTTCTTT
TRBV2,TRBJ1-1,NA,NA,14,CASRALQGNTEAFF,TGTGCCAGCAGGGCCCTACAGGGAAACACTGAAGCTTTCTTT
TRBV19,TRBJ1-5,NA,NA,13,CASTLDSHQPQHF,TGTGCCAGTACCCTCGACTCCCATCAGCCCCAGCATTTT
TRBV7-7,TRBJ2-1,TRBD1,NA,13,CASSRDRDYEQFF,TGTGCTAGCTCGCGGGACAGGGATTATGAGCAGTTCTTC
TRBV11-3,TRBJ2-1,TRBD2,NA,15,CASSPTGGLYNEQFF,TGTGCCAGCAGCCCTACGGGGGGGCTGTACAATGAGCAGTTCTTC
TRBV4-1,TRBJ1-2,NA,NA,15,CASRRGGQGPYGYTF,TGCGCCAGCAGGCGCGGGGGCCAGGGTCCCTATGGCTACACCTTC